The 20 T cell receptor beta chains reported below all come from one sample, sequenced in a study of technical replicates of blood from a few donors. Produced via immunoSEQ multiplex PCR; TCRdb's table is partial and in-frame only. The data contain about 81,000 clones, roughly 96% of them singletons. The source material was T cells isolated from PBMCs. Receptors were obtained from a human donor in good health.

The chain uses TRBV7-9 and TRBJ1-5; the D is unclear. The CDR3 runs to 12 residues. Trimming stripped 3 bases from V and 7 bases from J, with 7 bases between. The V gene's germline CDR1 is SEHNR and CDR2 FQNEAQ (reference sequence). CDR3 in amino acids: CASSFGMQPQHF. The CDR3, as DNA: TGTGCCAGCAGCTTCGGGATGCAGCCCCAGCATTTT.

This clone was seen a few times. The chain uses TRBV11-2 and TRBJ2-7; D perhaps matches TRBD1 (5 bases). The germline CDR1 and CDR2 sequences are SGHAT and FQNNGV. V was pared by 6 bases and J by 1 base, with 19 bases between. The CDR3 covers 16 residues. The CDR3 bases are TGTGCCAGCAGAAAAATTAGGGGCGGTTCTTCCTACGAGCAGTACTTC. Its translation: CASRKIRGGSSYEQYF.

This CDR3 is CAWTGTGVFWAFF. CDR3 nucleotide sequence: TGTGCCTGGACCGGGACAGGGGTTTTTTGGGCTTTCTTT. The chain joins TRBV30 to TRBJ1-1; 10 bases map to TRBD1. CDR3 length: 13 residues. V shed 4 bases and J 11 bases; nucleotides not matched to a gene: 10. Germline V gene sequence: CDR1 GTSNPN, CDR2 SVGIG (reference sequence). The entire variable domain, with the rest obtained from reference TRBV30 and TRBJ1-1, is as follows: SQTIHQWPATLVQPVGSPLSLECTVEGTSNPNLYWYRQAAGRGLQLLFYSVGIGQISSEVPQNLSASRPQDRQFILSSKKLLLSDSGFYLCAWTGTGVFWAFFGQGTRLTVV.

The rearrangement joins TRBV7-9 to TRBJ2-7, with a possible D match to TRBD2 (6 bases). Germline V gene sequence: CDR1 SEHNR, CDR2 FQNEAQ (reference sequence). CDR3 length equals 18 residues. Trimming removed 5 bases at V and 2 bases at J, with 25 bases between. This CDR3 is CASSPAGTARPGAYEQYF. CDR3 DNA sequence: TGTGCCAGCAGCCCCGCCGGGACTGCCCGCCCGGGGGCCTACGAGCAGTACTTC.

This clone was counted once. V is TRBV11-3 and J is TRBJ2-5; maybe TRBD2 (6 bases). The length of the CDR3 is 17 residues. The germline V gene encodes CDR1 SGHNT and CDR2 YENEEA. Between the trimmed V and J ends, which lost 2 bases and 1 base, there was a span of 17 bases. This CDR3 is CASSLFARDHTQETQYF. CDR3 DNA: TGTGCCAGCAGCTTATTCGCGCGGGACCATACCCAAGAGACCCAGTACTTC.

The CDR3 loop reads CASSLRLTRNEKLFF. Written as DNA, the CDR3 is TGTGCCAGCAGCCTCCGGTTAACGCGGAATGAAAAACTGTTTTTT. The V and J genes are TRBV7-8 and TRBJ1-4; D uncertain. Trimming removed 5 bases at V and 5 bases at J, with 15 bases between. The CDR3 extends over 15 amino acids. Germline V gives CDR1 SGHVS, CDR2 FQNEAQ.

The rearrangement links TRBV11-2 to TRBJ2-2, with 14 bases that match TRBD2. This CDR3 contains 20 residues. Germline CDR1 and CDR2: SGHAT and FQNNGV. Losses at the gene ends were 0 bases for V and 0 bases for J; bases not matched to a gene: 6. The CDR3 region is CASSLDWTSGGPANTGELFF. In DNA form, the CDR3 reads TGTGCCAGCAGCTTAGATTGGACTAGCGGGGGGCCGGCGAACACCGGGGAGCTGTTTTTT.

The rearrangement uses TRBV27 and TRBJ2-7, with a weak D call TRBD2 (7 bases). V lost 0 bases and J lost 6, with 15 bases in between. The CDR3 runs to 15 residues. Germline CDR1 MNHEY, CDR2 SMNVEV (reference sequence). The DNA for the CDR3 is TGTGCCAGCAGTTTATCCTACGCGGGGGCTGGCGAGCAGTACTTC. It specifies CASSLSYAGAGEQYF.

The CDR3 nucleotides read TGTGCTAGTGGTTTGAACATTTACAATGAGCAGTTCTTC. Protein: CASGLNIYNEQFF. V is TRBV12-5 and J is TRBJ2-1; D unresolved. The CDR3 is 13 amino acids. CDR1 is LGHNT and CDR2 is FRNRAP in the germline V gene. Trimming took 2 bases from V and 4 from J, leaving 6 bases between them.

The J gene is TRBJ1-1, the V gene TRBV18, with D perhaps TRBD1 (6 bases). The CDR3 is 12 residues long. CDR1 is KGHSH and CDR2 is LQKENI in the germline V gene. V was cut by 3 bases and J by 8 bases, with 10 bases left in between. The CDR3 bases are TGTGCCAGCTCACCCACAGGGTTCGAAGCTTTCTTT. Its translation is CASSPTGFEAFF.

The CDR3 bases are TGTGCCAGTATCCAAGGACTAGCGGTTTCAGATACGCAGTATTTT. Translated: CASIQGLAVSDTQYF. J is TRBJ2-3 and V is TRBV6-1; TRBD2 aligns across 10 bases. Germline CDR1 reads MNHNS; CDR2 reads SASEGT. V was pared by 9 bases and J by 4 bases, with 10 bases of the junction left unmatched. The CDR3 runs 15 residues.

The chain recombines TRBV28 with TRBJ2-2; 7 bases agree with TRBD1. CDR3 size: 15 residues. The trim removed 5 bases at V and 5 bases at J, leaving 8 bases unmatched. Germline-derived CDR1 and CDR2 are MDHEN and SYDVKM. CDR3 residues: CASSPGQLRTGELFF. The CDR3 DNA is TGTGCCAGCAGTCCGGGACAGTTAAGAACCGGGGAGCTGTTTTTT.

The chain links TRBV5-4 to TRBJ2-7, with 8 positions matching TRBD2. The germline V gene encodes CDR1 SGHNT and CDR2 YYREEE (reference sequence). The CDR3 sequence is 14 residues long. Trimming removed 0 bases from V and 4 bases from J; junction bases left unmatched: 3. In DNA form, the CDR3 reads TGTGCCAGCAGCTTGGAGCGGGGGTTTTACGAGCAGTACTTC. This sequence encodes CASSLERGFYEQYF.

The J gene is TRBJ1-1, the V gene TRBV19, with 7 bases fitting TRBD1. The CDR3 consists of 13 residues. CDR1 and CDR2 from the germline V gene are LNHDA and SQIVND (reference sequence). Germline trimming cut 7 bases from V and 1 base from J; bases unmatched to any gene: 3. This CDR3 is CASKGGPNTEAFF. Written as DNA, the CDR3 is TGTGCCAGTAAAGGGGGCCCGAACACTGAAGCTTTCTTT.

CDR3 region: CAWSVRAGSYSNQPQHF. CDR3 nucleotides: TGTGCCTGGAGTGTACGGGCGGGGTCTTATAGCAATCAGCCCCAGCATTTT. The rearrangement links TRBV30 to TRBJ1-5, with D uncertain. Looked up from germline, CDR1 is GTSNPN and CDR2 is SVGIG (reference sequence). Trimming took off 0 bases at V and 0 bases at J, with 15 bases between the two ends. CDR3 length equals 17 residues. Looking up the rest from reference TRBV30 and TRBJ1-5 gives the full variable domain: SQTIHQWPATLVQPVGSPLSLECTVEGTSNPNLYWYRQAAGRGLQLLFYSVGIGQISSEVPQNLSASRPQDRQFILSSKKLLLSDSGFYLCAWSVRAGSYSNQPQHFGDGTRLSIL.

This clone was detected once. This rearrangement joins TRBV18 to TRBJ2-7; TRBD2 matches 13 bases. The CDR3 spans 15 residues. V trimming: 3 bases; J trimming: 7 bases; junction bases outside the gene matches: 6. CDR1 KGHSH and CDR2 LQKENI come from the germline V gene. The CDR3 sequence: CASSPTSGRQWEQYF. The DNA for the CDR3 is TGTGCCAGCTCACCGACTAGCGGGAGGCAGTGGGAGCAGTACTTC.

CDR3 in amino acids: CASSTGQENSPLHF. In nucleotides, the CDR3 is TGCGCCAGCAGCACGGGACAGGAAAATTCACCCCTCCACTTT. The rearrangement joins TRBV5-1 to TRBJ1-6; 8 nucleotides line up with TRBD1. The CDR3 sequence is 14 residues long. Per germline, CDR1 SGHRS and CDR2 YFSETQ. The V gene end was trimmed by 4 bases and the J gene end by 7 bases; junction bases not matched to a gene: 4.

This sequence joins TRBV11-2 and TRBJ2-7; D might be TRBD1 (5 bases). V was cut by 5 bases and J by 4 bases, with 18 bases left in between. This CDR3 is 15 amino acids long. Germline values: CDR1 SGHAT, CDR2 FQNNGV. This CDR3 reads CASSNLRALRYEQYF. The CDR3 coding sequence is TGTGCCAGCAGCAATCTCAGGGCGCTAAGGTACGAGCAGTACTTC.

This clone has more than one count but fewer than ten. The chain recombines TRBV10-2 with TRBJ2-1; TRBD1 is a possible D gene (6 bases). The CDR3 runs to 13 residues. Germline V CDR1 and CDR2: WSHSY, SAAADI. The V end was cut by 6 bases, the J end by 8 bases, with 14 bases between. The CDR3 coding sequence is TGCGCCAGCAGAACAACAGGGAGCGATGAGCAGTTCTTC. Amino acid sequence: CASRTTGSDEQFF.

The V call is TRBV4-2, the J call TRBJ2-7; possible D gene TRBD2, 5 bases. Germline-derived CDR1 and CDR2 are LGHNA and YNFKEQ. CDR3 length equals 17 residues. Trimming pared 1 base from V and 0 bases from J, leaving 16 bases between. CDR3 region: CASSQAAGADSSYEQYF. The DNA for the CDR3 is TGTGCCAGCAGCCAAGCGGCGGGTGCGGATAGCTCCTACGAGCAGTACTTC.